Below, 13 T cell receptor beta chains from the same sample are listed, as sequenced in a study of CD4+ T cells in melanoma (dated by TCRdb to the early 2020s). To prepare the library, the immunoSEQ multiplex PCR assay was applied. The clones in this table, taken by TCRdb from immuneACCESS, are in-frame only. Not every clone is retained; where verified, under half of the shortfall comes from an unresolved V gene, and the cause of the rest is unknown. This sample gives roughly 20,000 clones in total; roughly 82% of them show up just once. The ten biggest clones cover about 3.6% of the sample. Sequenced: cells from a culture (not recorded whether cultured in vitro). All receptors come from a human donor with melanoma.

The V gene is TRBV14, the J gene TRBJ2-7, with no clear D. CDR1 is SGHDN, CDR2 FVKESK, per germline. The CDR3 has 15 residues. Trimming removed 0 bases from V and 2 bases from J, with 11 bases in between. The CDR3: CASSQDRLRTYEQYF. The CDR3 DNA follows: TGTGCCAGCAGCCAAGATCGTCTCAGAACCTACGAGCAGTACTTC.

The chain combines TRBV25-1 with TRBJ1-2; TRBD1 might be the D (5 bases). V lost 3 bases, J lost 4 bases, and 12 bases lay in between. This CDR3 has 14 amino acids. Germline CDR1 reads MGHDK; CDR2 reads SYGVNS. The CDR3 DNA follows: TGTGCCAGCAGTGAGGGAACAGGCCCCTATGGCTACACCTTC. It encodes CASSEGTGPYGYTF.

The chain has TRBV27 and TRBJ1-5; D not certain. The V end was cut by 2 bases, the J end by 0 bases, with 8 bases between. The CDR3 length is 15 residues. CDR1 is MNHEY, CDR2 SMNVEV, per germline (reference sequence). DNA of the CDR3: TGTGCCAGCAGTTTAGCCCAGTATAGCAATCAGCCCCAGCATTTT. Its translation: CASSLAQYSNQPQHF.

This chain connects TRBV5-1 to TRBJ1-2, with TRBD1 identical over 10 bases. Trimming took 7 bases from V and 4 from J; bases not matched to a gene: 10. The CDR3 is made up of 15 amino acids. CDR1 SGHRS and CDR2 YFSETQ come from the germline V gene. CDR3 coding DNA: TGCGCCAGCCGGGACAGGGGCGACCAGGGCTATGGCTACACCTTC. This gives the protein CASRDRGDQGYGYTF.

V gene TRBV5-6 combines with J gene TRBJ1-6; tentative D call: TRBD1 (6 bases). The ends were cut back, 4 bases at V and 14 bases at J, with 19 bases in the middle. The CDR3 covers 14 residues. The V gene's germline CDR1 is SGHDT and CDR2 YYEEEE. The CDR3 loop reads CASSLRDTGGTLHF. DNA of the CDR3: TGTGCCAGCAGCCTCCGGGACACGGGGGGGACCCTCCACTTT. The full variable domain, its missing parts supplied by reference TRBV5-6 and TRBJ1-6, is DAGVTQSPTHLIKTRGQQVTLRCSPKSGHDTVSWYQQALGQGPQFIFQYYEEEERQRGNFPDRFSGHQFPNYSSELNVNALLLGDSALYLCASSLRDTGGTLHFGNGTRLTVT.

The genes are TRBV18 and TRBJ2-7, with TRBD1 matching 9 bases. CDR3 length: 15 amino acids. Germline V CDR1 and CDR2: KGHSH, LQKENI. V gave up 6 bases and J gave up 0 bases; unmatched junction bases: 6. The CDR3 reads CASSFTGGDSYEQYF. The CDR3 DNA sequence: TGTGCCAGCTCTTTTACAGGGGGCGACTCCTACGAGCAGTACTTC.

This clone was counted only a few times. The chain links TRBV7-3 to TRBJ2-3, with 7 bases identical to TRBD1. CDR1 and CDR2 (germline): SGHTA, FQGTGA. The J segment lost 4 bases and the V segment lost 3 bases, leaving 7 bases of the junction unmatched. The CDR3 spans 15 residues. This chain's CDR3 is CASSLTGFFADTQYF. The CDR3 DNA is TGTGCCAGCAGCTTGACAGGGTTCTTTGCAGATACGCAGTATTTT.

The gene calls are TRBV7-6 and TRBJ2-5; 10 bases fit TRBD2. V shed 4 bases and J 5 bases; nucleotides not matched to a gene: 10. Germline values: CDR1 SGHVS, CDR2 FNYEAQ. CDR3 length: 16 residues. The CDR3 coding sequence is TGTGCCAGCAGCTCAACCACCGCGGGACTAGCGGAGACCCAGTACTTC. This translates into CASSSTTAGLAETQYF.

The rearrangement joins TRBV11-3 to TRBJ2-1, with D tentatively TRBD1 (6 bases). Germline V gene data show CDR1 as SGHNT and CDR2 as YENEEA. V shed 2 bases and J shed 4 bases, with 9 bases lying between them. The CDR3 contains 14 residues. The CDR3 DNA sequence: TGTGCCAGCAGCTTACAGGGGCATTACAATGAGCAGTTCTTC. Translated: CASSLQGHYNEQFF.

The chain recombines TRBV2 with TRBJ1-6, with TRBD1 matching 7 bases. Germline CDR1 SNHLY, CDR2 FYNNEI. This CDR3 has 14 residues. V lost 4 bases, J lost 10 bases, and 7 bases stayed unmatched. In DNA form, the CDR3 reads TGTGCCAGCAGTGGCGGACAGGTTGGATCACCCCTCCACTTT. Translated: CASSGGQVGSPLHF.

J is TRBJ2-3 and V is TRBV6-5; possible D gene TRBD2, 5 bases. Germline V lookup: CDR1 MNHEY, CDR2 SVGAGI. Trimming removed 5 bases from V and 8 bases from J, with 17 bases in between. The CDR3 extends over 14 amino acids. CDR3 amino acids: CASSPSNVRGTQYF. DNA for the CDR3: TGTGCCAGCAGTCCAAGCAATGTACGGGGTACGCAGTATTTT.

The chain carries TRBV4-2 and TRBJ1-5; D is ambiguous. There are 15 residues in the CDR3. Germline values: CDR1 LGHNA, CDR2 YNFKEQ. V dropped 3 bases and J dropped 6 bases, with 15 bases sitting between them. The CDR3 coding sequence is TGTGCCAGCAGCCACCCCTCGTCCTCCGGTCAGCCCCAGCATTTT. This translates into CASSHPSSSGQPQHF.

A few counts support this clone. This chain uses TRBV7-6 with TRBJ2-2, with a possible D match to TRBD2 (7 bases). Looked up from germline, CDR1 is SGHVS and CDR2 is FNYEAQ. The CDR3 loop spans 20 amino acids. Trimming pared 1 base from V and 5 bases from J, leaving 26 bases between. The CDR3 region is CASSLVGPTRGPGGTGELFF. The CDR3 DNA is TGTGCCAGCAGCTTAGTCGGTCCAACGCGGGGGCCCGGTGGGACCGGGGAGCTGTTTTTT.